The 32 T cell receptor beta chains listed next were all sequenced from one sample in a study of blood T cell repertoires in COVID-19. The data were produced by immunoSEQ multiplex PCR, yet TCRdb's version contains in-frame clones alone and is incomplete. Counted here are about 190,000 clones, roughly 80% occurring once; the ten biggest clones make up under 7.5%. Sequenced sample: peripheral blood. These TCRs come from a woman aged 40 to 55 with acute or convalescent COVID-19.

In DNA, the CDR3 is TGCGCCAGCAGCTACCAGGGGCATTTTACTGAAGCTTTCTTT. The encoded protein is CASSYQGHFTEAFF. This chain joins TRBV5-1 and TRBJ1-1, with a weak D call TRBD1 (6 bases). This CDR3 is built from 14 residues. V shed 3 bases and J shed 5 bases, with 14 bases lying between them. CDR1 is SGHRS and CDR2 is YFSETQ in the germline V gene.

In nucleotides, the CDR3 is TGTGCCAGCAGTTGGGTTGGGACAGGCGAGGGTCAAAAACTGTTTTTT. It yields the protein CASSWVGTGEGQKLFF. This chain connects TRBV27 to TRBJ1-4; TRBD1 matches 8 bases. Germline V CDR1 and CDR2: MNHEY, SMNVEV (reference sequence). This CDR3 comprises 16 residues. J lost 9 bases, V lost 4 bases, and 13 bases had no gene match. Supplemented by reference TRBV27 and TRBJ1-4, the full variable domain reads EAQVTQNPRYLITVTGKKLTVTCSQNMNHEYMSWYRQDPGLGLRQIYYSMNVEVTDKGDVPEGYKVSRKEKRNFPLILESPSPNQTSLYFCASSWVGTGEGQKLFFGSGTQLSVL.

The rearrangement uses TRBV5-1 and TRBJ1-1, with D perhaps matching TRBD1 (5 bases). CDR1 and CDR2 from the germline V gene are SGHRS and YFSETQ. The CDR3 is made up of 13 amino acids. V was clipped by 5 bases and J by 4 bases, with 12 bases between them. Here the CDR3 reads CASRQGGSTEAFF. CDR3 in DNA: TGCGCCAGCAGGCAGGGAGGCTCCACTGAAGCTTTCTTT.

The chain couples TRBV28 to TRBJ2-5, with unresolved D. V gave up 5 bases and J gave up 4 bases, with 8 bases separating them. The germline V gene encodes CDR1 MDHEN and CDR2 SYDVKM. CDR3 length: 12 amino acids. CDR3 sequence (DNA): TGTGCCAGCAGTCCCCCAATAGAGACCCAGTACTTC. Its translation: CASSPPIETQYF.

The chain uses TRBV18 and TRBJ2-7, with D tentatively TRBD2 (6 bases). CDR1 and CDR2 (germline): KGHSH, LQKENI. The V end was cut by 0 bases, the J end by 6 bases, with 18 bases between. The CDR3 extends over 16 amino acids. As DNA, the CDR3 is TGTGCCAGCTCACCACCGAGTCGGGAGTCGTCGGGCGAGCAGTACTTC. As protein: CASSPPSRESSGEQYF.

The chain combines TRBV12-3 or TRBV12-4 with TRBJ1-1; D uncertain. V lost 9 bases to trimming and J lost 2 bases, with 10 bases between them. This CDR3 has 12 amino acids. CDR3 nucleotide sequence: TGTGCCAGTTACGTTAGAAACACTGAAGCTTTCTTT. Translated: CASYVRNTEAFF.

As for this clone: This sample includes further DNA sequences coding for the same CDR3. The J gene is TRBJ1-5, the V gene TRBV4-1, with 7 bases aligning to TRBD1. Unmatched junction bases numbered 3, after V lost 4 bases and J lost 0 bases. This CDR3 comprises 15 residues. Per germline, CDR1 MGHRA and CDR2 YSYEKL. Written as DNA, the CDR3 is TGCGCCAGCAGCCCCCGACAGGGTAGCAATCAGCCCCAGCATTTT. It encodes CASSPRQGSNQPQHF.

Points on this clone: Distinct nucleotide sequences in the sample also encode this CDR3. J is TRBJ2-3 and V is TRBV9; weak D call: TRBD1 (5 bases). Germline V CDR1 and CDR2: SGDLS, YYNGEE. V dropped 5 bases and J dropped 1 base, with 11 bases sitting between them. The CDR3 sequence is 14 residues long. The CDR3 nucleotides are TGTGCCAGCAGTGGCGTCAGGGGCACAGATACGCAGTATTTT. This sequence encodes CASSGVRGTDTQYF.

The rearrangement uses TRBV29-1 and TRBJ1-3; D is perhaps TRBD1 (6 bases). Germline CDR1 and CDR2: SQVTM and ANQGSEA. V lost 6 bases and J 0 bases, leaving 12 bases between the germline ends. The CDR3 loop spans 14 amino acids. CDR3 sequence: CSVTGQNSGNTIYF. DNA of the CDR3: TGCAGCGTGACGGGACAAAACTCTGGAAACACCATATATTTT.

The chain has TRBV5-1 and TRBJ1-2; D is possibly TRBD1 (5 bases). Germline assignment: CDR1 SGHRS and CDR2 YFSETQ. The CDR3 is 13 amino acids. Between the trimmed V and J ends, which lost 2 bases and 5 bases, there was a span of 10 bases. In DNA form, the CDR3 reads TGCGCCAGCAGCTTACCTCAGGGATATGGCTACACCTTC. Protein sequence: CASSLPQGYGYTF.

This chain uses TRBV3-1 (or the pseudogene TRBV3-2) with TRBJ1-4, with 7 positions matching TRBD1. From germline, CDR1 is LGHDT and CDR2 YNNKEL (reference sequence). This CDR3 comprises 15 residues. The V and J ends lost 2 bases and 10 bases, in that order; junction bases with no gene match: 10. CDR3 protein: CASSQNIQGMGKLFF. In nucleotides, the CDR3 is TGTGCCAGCAGCCAAAATATACAGGGGATGGGAAAACTGTTTTTT.

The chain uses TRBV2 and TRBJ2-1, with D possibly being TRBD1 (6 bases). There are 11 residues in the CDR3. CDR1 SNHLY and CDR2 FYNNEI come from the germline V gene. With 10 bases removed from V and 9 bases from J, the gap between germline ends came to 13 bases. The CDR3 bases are TGTGCCACATCAGGGGCAAGTGAGCAGTTCTTC. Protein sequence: CATSGASEQFF.

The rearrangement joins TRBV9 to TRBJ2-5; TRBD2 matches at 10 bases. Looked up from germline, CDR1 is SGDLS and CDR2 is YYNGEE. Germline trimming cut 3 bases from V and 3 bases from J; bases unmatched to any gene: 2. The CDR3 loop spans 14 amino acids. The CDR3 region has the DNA TGTGCCAGCAGCGGTGGACTAGCGGAAGAGACCCAGTACTTC. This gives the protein CASSGGLAEETQYF.

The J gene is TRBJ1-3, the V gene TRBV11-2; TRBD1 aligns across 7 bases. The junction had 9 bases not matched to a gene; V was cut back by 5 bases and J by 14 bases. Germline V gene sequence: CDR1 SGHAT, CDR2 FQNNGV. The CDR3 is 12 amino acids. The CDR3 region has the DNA TGTGCCAGCAGCCTCAACGACAGGGCCCTATATTTT. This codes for CASSLNDRALYF.

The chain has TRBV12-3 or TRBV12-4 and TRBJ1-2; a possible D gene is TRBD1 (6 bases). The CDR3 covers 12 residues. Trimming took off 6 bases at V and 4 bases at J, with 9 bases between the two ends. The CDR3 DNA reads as TGTGCCAGCAGCGGACAGTTCTATGGCTACACCTTC. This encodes CASSGQFYGYTF.

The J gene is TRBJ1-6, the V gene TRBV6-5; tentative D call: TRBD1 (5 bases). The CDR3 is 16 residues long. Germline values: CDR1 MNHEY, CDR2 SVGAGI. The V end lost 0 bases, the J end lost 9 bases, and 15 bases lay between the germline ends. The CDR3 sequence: CASSYSSQGTGSPLHF. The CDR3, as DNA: TGTGCCAGCAGTTACTCGTCCCAGGGTACAGGTTCACCCCTCCACTTT.

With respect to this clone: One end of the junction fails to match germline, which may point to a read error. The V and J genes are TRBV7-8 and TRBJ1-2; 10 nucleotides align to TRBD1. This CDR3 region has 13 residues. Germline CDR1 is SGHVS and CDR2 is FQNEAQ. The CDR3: CASSSLRQGARIF. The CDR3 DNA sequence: TGTGCCAGCAGCTCATTGCGACAGGGGGCGCGCATATTC.

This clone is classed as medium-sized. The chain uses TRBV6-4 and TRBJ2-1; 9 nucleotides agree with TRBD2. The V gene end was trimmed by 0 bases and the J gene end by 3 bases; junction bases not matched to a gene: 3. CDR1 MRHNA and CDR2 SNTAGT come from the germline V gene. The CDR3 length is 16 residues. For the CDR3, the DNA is TGTGCCAGCAGTGACTCGAAGCGGGGGGACTACAATGAGCAGTTCTTC. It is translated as CASSDSKRGDYNEQFF.

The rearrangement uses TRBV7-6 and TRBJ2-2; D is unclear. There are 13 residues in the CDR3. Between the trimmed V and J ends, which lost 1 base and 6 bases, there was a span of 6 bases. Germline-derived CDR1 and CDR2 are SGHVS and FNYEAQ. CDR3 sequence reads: CASSLVVAGELFF. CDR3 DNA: TGTGCCAGCAGCTTAGTAGTCGCCGGGGAGCTGTTTTTT.

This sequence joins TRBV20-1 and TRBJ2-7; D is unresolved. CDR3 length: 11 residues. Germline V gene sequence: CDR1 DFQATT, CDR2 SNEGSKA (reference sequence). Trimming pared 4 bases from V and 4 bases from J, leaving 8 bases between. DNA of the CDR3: TGCAGTGCTACTCCGTTGTACGAGCAGTACTTC. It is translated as CSATPLYEQYF.

CDR3 region: CASSQETGSRNEKLFF. CDR3 bases: TGTGCCAGCAGCCAAGAAACAGGATCTCGTAATGAAAAACTGTTTTTT. The rearrangement uses TRBV4-2 and TRBJ1-4, with a weak D call TRBD1 (5 bases). V was cut by 0 bases and J by 4 bases, with 12 bases left in between. Germline V gene data show CDR1 as LGHNA and CDR2 as YNFKEQ. The CDR3 has 16 amino acids.

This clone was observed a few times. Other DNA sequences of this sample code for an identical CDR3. For the CDR3, the DNA is TGTGCCAGCTCACCAAGACAGGGAGTATACGAGCAGTACTTC. Translated, it gives CASSPRQGVYEQYF. The V and J genes are TRBV18 and TRBJ2-7; 7 bases are shared with TRBD1. The CDR3 extends over 14 amino acids. Germline V gene lookup returns CDR1 KGHSH and CDR2 LQKENI. With V trimmed by 2 bases and J by 4 bases, 5 bases remained unmatched.

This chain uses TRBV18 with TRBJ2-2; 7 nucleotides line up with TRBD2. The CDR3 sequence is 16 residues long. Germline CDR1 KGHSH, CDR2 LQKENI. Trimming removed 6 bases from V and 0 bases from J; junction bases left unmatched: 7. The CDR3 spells CASSQGRVPNTGELFF. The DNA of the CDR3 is TGTGCCAGCTCCCAAGGGAGGGTACCGAACACCGGGGAGCTGTTTTTT. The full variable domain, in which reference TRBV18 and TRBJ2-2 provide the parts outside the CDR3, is NAGVMQNPRHLVRRRGQEARLRCSPMKGHSHVYWYRQLPEEGLKFMVYLQKENIIDESGMPKERFSAEFPKEGPSILRIQQVVRGDSAAYFCASSQGRVPNTGELFFGEGSRLTVL.

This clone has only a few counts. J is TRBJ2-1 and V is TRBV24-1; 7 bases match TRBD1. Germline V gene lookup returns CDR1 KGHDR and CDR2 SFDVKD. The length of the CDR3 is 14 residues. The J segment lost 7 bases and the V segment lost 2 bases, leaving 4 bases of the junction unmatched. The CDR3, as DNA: TGTGCCACCAGTGATTGGGACAGACTTAATGAGCAGTTCTTC. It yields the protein CATSDWDRLNEQFF.

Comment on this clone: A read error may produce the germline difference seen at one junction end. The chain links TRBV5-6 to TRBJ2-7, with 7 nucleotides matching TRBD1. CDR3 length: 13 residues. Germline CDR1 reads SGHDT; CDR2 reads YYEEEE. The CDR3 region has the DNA TGTGCCAGCAGCTTGGGGACAGGACGGATCATGGACTTC. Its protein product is CASSLGTGRIMDF.

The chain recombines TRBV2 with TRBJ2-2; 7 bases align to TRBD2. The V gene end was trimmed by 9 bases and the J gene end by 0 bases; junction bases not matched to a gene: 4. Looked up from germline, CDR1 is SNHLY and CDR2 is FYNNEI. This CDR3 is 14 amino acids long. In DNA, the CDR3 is TGTGCCAGGGGACTAACAGCGAACACCGGGGAGCTGTTTTTT. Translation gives CARGLTANTGELFF.

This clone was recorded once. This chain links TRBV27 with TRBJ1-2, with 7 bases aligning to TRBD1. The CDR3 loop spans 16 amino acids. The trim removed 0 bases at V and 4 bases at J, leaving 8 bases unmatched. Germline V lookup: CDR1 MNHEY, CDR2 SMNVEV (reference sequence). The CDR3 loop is CASSLSAGGYPYGYTF. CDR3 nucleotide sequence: TGTGCCAGCAGTTTATCGGCAGGGGGTTACCCCTATGGCTACACCTTC.

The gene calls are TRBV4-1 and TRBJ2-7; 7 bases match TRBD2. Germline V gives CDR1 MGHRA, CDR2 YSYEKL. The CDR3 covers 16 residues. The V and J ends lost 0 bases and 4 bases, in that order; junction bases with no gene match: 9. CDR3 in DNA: TGCGCCAGCAGCCAAGACCCGAGAGGGGAGGGTTACGAGCAGTACTTC. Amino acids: CASSQDPRGEGYEQYF.

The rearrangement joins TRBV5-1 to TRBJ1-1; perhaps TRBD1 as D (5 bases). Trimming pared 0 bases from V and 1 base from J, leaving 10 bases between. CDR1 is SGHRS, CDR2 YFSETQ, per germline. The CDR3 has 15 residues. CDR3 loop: CASSLDSGQNTEAFF. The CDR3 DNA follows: TGCGCCAGCAGCTTGGACTCAGGACAGAACACTGAAGCTTTCTTT.

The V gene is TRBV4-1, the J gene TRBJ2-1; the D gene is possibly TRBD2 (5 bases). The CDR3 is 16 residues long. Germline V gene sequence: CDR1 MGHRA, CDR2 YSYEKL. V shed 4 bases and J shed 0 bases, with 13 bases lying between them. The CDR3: CASSRILAGSYNEQFF. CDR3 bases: TGCGCCAGCAGCCGCATTCTAGCTGGCTCCTACAATGAGCAGTTCTTC.

DNA for the CDR3: TGTGCCAGCAGCGACTTGTCACGGACAGGGTACCAGCCCCAGCATTTT. Amino acid sequence: CASSDLSRTGYQPQHF. V is TRBV27 and J is TRBJ1-5, with 8 positions matching TRBD1. The ends lost 6 bases at V and 7 bases at J; junction bases unmatched: 14. Germline assignment: CDR1 MNHEY and CDR2 SMNVEV (reference sequence). This CDR3 is built from 16 residues.

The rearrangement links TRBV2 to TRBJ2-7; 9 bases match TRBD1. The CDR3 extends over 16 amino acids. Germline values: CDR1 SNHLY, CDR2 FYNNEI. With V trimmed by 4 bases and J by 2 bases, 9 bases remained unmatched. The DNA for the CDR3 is TGTGCCAGCAGTGTTCTGGGGCGGACAGGGGCCTACGAGCAGTACTTC. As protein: CASSVLGRTGAYEQYF.